This T cell receptor beta chain derives from a study of neurological immune-mediated disorders. On the study more broadly: Relapsing-remitting disease was seen in 31 of the 34 multiple sclerosis patients, and secondary progressive disease was seen in 3.

The CDR3 extends over 13 amino acids. V lost 5 bases to trimming and J lost 4 bases; unmatched junction nucleotides: 5. Germline CDR1 reads GTSNPN; CDR2 reads SVGIG (reference sequence). This clonotype has ten or more counts. MiXCR, applied by TCRdb to the 5' RACE reads, yields one record per CDR3 protein. The sample yields about 74,000 distinct CDR3 sequences, 4% to 6% seen once. Specimen: PBMCs. The sequence was obtained from a man younger than 30 with multiple sclerosis. The chain combines TRBV30 with TRBJ2-1; 7 nucleotides match TRBD2. CDR3 in DNA: TGTGCCTGGGGGGGGGACTTTTACAATGAGCAGTTCTTC. This codes for CAWGGDFYNEQFF.